Listed below are T cell receptor beta chains from one sample, sequenced in a study of T cells in Graves' hyperthyroidism and ophthalmopathy. TCRdb processed the multiplex PCR reads anew with MiXCR; each CDR3 protein has one entry. The top ten clones hold 30% to 35% of a sample with 300,000 to 450,000 distinct CDR3 sequences, approximately 15% of them seen once. Sequences were obtained from blood. These receptors were collected from a woman aged 25 to 45 with Graves' hyperthyroidism. CDR3s include the opening cysteine and the closing phenylalanine or tryptophan. The D gene is left open where the match is weak. Expanded clones get a size class; other rows say once, few or many, or leave the size out.

>TRBV10-3|.|many|TRBJ1-4
CAISESGVSNEKLFF
TGTGCCATCAGTGAGTCTGGGGTATCGAATGAAAAACTGTTTTTT
>TRBV3-1|.|many|TRBJ2-7
CASSQGGTEQYF
TGTGCCAGCAGCCAAGGAGGGACCGAGCAGTACTTC
>TRBV7-9|.|many|TRBJ1-5
CASSLVQGKGNQPQHF
TGTGCCAGCAGCTTAGTTCAGGGGAAAGGTAATCAGCCCCAGCATTTT
>TRBV7-2|.|few|TRBJ2-7
CASSLEGGEGYEQYF
TGTGCCAGCAGCTTAGAAGGGGGAGAGGGCTACGAGCAGTACTTC
>TRBV6-4|.|.|TRBJ2-2
CASSDSSDTGELFF
TGTGCCAGCAGTGACTCTAGCGACACCGGGGAGCTGTTTTTT
>TRBV5-1|.|few|TRBJ1-5
CASSLGSQGNQPQHF
TGCGCCAGCAGCTTGGGCAGCCAGGGCAATCAGCCCCAGCATTTT
>TRBV24-1|TRBD2|.|TRBJ2-7
CATSDSTSGSSVQYF
TGTGCCACCAGTGACTCGACTAGCGGGAGTAGCGTGCAGTACTTC
>TRBV14|TRBD1|few|TRBJ2-5
CASSQGRGYQETQYF
TGTGCCAGCAGCCAAGGCAGGGGGTACCAAGAGACCCAGTACTTC
>TRBV28|TRBD1|many|TRBJ1-2
CASSFRGRGGYTF
TGTGCCAGCAGTTTTAGGGGGCGCGGTGGCTACACCTTC
>TRBV19|TRBD1|few|TRBJ1-1
CASSPHRGNTEAFF
TGTGCCAGTAGTCCACACAGGGGGAACACTGAAGCTTTCTTT
>TRBV20-1|TRBD2|many|TRBJ2-7
CSAATSGGTYEQYF
TGCAGTGCTGCGACTAGCGGGGGAACCTACGAGCAGTACTTC
>TRBV18|TRBD2|few|TRBJ2-7
CASSPTGTSVSEQYF
TGTGCCAGCTCACCGACCGGGACTAGCGTCTCCGAGCAGTACTTC
>TRBV28|.|.|TRBJ2-5
CASSLGDGQETQYF
TGTGCCAGCAGTTTGGGGGACGGACAAGAGACCCAGTACTTC
>TRBV18|.|few|TRBJ1-6
CASVQLESSPLHF
TGTGCCAGCGTGCAGTTAGAGAGTTCACCCCTCCACTTT
>TRBV3-1|TRBD2|many|TRBJ2-7
CASSREGPYEQYF
TGTGCCAGCAGCCGGGAGGGTCCCTACGAGCAGTACTTC
>TRBV18|.|.|TRBJ2-5
CASSPRDTQETQYF
TGTGCCAGCTCACCACGAGACACCCAAGAGACCCAGTACTTC
>TRBV28|.|once|TRBJ2-3
CASSSTGTIDTDTQYF
TGTGCCAGCAGTTCGACCGGGACAATCGATACAGATACGCAGTATTTT
>TRBV28|TRBD1|many|TRBJ2-5
CASSLTGGKETQYF
TGTGCCAGCAGTTTGACAGGGGGTAAGGAGACCCAGTACTTC
>TRBV7-9|.|many|TRBJ2-3
CASSSPSRYIDTQYF
TGTGCCAGCAGCTCCCCGTCCCGTTATATAGATACGCAGTATTTT
>TRBV4-1|.|many|TRBJ2-5
CASSPLASDQETQYF
TGCGCCAGCAGCCCGCTAGCGTCCGACCAAGAGACCCAGTACTTC
>TRBV7-8|.|many|TRBJ1-1
CASSLAKNTEAFF
TGTGCCAGCAGCTTGGCTAAGAACACTGAAGCTTTCTTT
>TRBV28|.|many|TRBJ2-7
CASNPGPGGTYEQYF
TGTGCCAGCAATCCTGGGCCTGGTGGAACCTACGAGCAGTACTTC
>TRBV7-9|TRBD2|.|TRBJ2-3
CASSSIAGGPAADTQYF
TGTGCCAGCAGCTCTATAGCGGGAGGGCCAGCGGCAGATACGCAGTATTTT
>TRBV6-1|TRBD1|few|TRBJ2-1
CASRQGAGIDNEQFF
TGTGCCAGCAGGCAGGGGGCCGGGATAGACAATGAGCAGTTCTTC
>TRBV10-3|.|many|TRBJ2-1
CAIHIRDSKSYNEQFF
TGTGCCATCCATATACGGGACTCCAAATCCTACAATGAGCAGTTCTTC
>TRBV28|.|many|TRBJ1-5
CASSPETGIGNQPQHF
TGTGCCAGCAGTCCCGAAACAGGGATTGGCAATCAGCCCCAGCATTTT
>TRBV9|TRBD1|few|TRBJ1-2
CASSVQDRGRGYTF
TGTGCCAGCAGCGTACAAGATAGGGGGCGAGGCTACACCTTC
>TRBV20-1|TRBD1|many|TRBJ2-7
CSARGATGQSYSYEQYF
TGCAGTGCTAGGGGAGCTACGGGACAGTCTTACTCCTACGAGCAGTACTTC
>TRBV29-1|.|few|TRBJ1-5
CSVVVSWDSNQPQHF
TGCAGCGTTGTGGTCAGCTGGGATAGCAATCAGCCCCAGCATTTT
>TRBV20-1|TRBD2|few|TRBJ2-7
CSAPSPGTSTYEQYF
TGCAGTGCTCCTTCCCCCGGGACTAGTACCTACGAGCAGTACTTC